A selection of T cell receptor beta chains follows, all from one sample in a study of blood T cells in healthy people across ages. TCRdb ran MiXCR on the 5' RACE reads and lists one entry per CDR3 protein. The sample gives roughly 1.5 million distinct CDR3 sequences, roughly 43% of which show up once; about 3.8% is in the top ten. Sequencing was performed on blood. The receptors shown here come from a woman between 18 and 29 years old in good health. Both conserved end residues are part of each CDR3. Fields, in order: J gene, V gene, clone size, D gene, CDR3 DNA, CDR3 protein. The D gene is left open where the match is weak. Clone size is given for some rows only: seen once, a few or many times, or a class if the clone is expanded.

J gene: TRBJ1-2
V gene: TRBV4-1
clone size: -
D gene: -
CDR3 DNA: TGCGCCAGCAGCCAAGATCGACAGTGGCACTATGGCTACACCTTC
CDR3 protein: CASSQDRQWHYGYTF

J gene: TRBJ1-6
V gene: TRBV10-1
clone size: few
D gene: TRBD1
CDR3 DNA: TGCGCCAGCAGTGAGTCCGACAGGGGGAATTCACCCCTCCACTTT
CDR3 protein: CASSESDRGNSPLHF

J gene: TRBJ1-2
V gene: TRBV7-9
clone size: -
D gene: -
CDR3 DNA: TGTGCCAGCAGCCCCTGGGCGGGGGGCTATGGCTACACCTTC
CDR3 protein: CASSPWAGGYGYTF

J gene: TRBJ2-7
V gene: TRBV27
clone size: -
D gene: TRBD1
CDR3 DNA: TGTGCCAGCTCAGGGGGCAGGGAGAGCTCCTACGAGCAGTACTTC
CDR3 protein: CASSGGRESSYEQYF

J gene: TRBJ2-7
V gene: TRBV6-2/TRBV6-3
clone size: -
D gene: TRBD2
CDR3 DNA: TGTGTCGCTCGCCGGGGACTAGCGGGGCTTAGCTCCTACGAGCAGTACTTC
CDR3 protein: CVARRGLAGLSSYEQYF

J gene: TRBJ2-1
V gene: TRBV6-2/TRBV6-3
clone size: -
D gene: -
CDR3 DNA: TGTGCCAGCAGTTCCCCTGACAGGAGATACAATGAGCAGTTCTTC
CDR3 protein: CASSSPDRRYNEQFF

J gene: TRBJ2-1
V gene: TRBV5-1
clone size: -
D gene: -
CDR3 DNA: TGCGCCAGCAGCTTGGGGGACATCTTAAGGTACAATGAGCAGTTCTTC
CDR3 protein: CASSLGDILRYNEQFF

J gene: TRBJ2-6
V gene: TRBV4-3
clone size: -
D gene: -
CDR3 DNA: TGCGCCAGCAGCCAAGACGGGGGAACTGGGGCCAACGTCCTGACTTTC
CDR3 protein: CASSQDGGTGANVLTF

J gene: TRBJ1-2
V gene: TRBV14
clone size: -
D gene: -
CDR3 DNA: TGTGCCAGCAGCCAAGATTACGGCAGAAACTATGGCTACACCTTC
CDR3 protein: CASSQDYGRNYGYTF

J gene: TRBJ2-1
V gene: TRBV4-1
clone size: -
D gene: -
CDR3 DNA: TGCGCCAGCAGCCAAGAGCGGACAGGAGGGAATGAGCAGTTCTTC
CDR3 protein: CASSQERTGGNEQFF

J gene: TRBJ1-2
V gene: TRBV21-1
clone size: few
D gene: -
CDR3 DNA: TGTGCCAGCAGCAAAGGGGCAGGGCGACACTATGGCTACACCTTC
CDR3 protein: CASSKGAGRHYGYTF

J gene: TRBJ1-1
V gene: TRBV6-2/TRBV6-3
clone size: -
D gene: -
CDR3 DNA: TGTGCCAGCAGTCGGCCCGCAGGCACTGAAGCTTTCTTT
CDR3 protein: CASSRPAGTEAFF

J gene: TRBJ2-3
V gene: TRBV20-1
clone size: -
D gene: -
CDR3 DNA: TGCAGTGCTAGAGGGGGGCGGGCTGATACGCAGTATTTT
CDR3 protein: CSARGGRADTQYF

J gene: TRBJ1-2
V gene: TRBV20-1
clone size: once
D gene: -
CDR3 DNA: TGCAGTGCTGGAGAGGGAGGGGGACATGGCTACACCTTC
CDR3 protein: CSAGEGGGHGYTF

J gene: TRBJ1-1
V gene: TRBV6-1
clone size: few
D gene: TRBD1
CDR3 DNA: TGTGCCAGCAGTGCGGGACAGACCACTGAAGCTTTCTTT
CDR3 protein: CASSAGQTTEAFF

J gene: TRBJ1-4
V gene: TRBV30
clone size: -
D gene: -
CDR3 DNA: TGTGCCTGGACGACACCTTTAGACGGGGTGGCTTACGAAAAACTGTTTTTT
CDR3 protein: CAWTTPLDGVAYEKLFF

J gene: TRBJ2-2
V gene: TRBV24-1
clone size: -
D gene: -
CDR3 DNA: TGTGCCACCAGTGAAAGCGGTTTCACCGGGGAGCTGTTTTTT
CDR3 protein: CATSESGFTGELFF

J gene: TRBJ2-3
V gene: TRBV9
clone size: few
D gene: TRBD2
CDR3 DNA: TGTGCCAGCAGCGGCAAAGCGGGGAACACAGATACGCAGTATTTT
CDR3 protein: CASSGKAGNTDTQYF

J gene: TRBJ2-5
V gene: TRBV25-1
clone size: -
D gene: TRBD1
CDR3 DNA: TGTGCCACCCAGGGGGCGGTCGCCTACAATGAGCAGTACTTC
CDR3 protein: CATQGAVAYNEQYF

J gene: TRBJ2-7
V gene: TRBV7-9
clone size: -
D gene: -
CDR3 DNA: TGTGCCAGCAGCTCAGTGGGGCACTACGAGCAGTACTTC
CDR3 protein: CASSSVGHYEQYF

J gene: TRBJ2-1
V gene: TRBV27
clone size: -
D gene: -
CDR3 DNA: TGTGCCAGCAGTTTGGGGGGAGCGGAGATCTCCTACAATGAGCAGTTCTTC
CDR3 protein: CASSLGGAEISYNEQFF

J gene: TRBJ2-5
V gene: TRBV10-3
clone size: -
D gene: -
CDR3 DNA: TGTGCCATCAGTGAGGCTAGTCAAGAGACCCAGTACTTC
CDR3 protein: CAISEASQETQYF

J gene: TRBJ2-4
V gene: TRBV4-1
clone size: few
D gene: -
CDR3 DNA: TGCGCCAGCAGCCAAGAGAACGGCCCCCCTAGAGCCAAAAACATTCAGTACTTC
CDR3 protein: CASSQENGPPRAKNIQYF

J gene: TRBJ2-7
V gene: TRBV20-1
clone size: few
D gene: -
CDR3 DNA: TGCAGTGCTAGAACGGGACACTCCTACGAGCAGTACTTC
CDR3 protein: CSARTGHSYEQYF

J gene: TRBJ2-2
V gene: TRBV7-9
clone size: -
D gene: TRBD1
CDR3 DNA: TGTGCCAGGGGGACAGGGTACACCGGGGAGCTGTTTTTT
CDR3 protein: CARGTGYTGELFF

J gene: TRBJ2-7
V gene: TRBV9
clone size: -
D gene: -
CDR3 DNA: TGTGCCAGCAGCGTAGATGGCAGGATGGACGACGAGCAGTACTTC
CDR3 protein: CASSVDGRMDDEQYF